This passage covers 11 T cell receptor beta chains from one sample sequenced in a study of blood T cell repertoires in COVID-19. The protocol was immunoSEQ multiplex PCR, while the TCRdb copy is restricted to in-frame clones and leaves out a portion. The table includes 150,000 or so clones, about 87% detected once. Source material: peripheral blood. These receptors were taken from an elderly man with acute or convalescent COVID-19.

The gene calls are TRBV19 and TRBJ2-7; TRBD2 matches at 12 bases. V lost 4 bases to trimming and J lost 4 bases; unmatched junction nucleotides: 5. The CDR3 has 15 amino acids. Germline values: CDR1 LNHDA, CDR2 SQIVND (reference sequence). The CDR3 region is CASSTTGTSGYEQYF. DNA of the CDR3: TGTGCCAGTAGTACCACCGGGACTAGCGGGTACGAGCAGTACTTC.

The chain recombines TRBV19 with TRBJ2-7; 10 bases agree with TRBD1. From germline, CDR1 is LNHDA and CDR2 SQIVND (reference sequence). The CDR3 extends over 14 amino acids. With V trimmed by 6 bases and J by 3 bases, 5 bases remained unmatched. The CDR3 loop is CASSRTGGFYEQYF. As DNA, the CDR3 is TGTGCCAGTAGCAGGACAGGGGGTTTCTACGAGCAGTACTTC.

This clone was seen only once. The rearrangement links TRBV11-2 to TRBJ2-3; 12 positions match TRBD2. Germline V CDR1 and CDR2: SGHAT, FQNNGV. Losses at the gene ends were 4 bases for V and 2 bases for J; bases not matched to a gene: 4. The CDR3 has 16 amino acids. The CDR3 region has the DNA TGTGCCAGCAGCTCAGGACTAGCGGGAACCACAGATACGCAGTATTTT. Amino acid sequence: CASSSGLAGTTDTQYF.

This chain links TRBV28 with TRBJ2-5, with a tentative D call TRBD2 (6 bases). CDR3 length: 17 amino acids. Between the trimmed V and J ends, which lost 5 bases and 4 bases, there was a span of 23 bases. Per germline, CDR1 MDHEN and CDR2 SYDVKM. The CDR3 coding sequence is TGTGCCAGCAGTCTCCTCCAGGGCGCCGGGGGAGGAGAGACCCAGTACTTC. It specifies CASSLLQGAGGGETQYF.

The chain links TRBV9 to TRBJ2-3; D remains ambiguous. V lost 0 bases to trimming and J lost 0 bases, with 8 bases between them. Germline CDR1 and CDR2: SGDLS and YYNGEE. The CDR3 consists of 15 residues. The CDR3 region is CASSVVPGSTDTQYF. The CDR3 DNA follows: TGTGCCAGCAGCGTAGTGCCAGGAAGCACAGATACGCAGTATTTT.

The V gene is TRBV9, the J gene TRBJ2-2; no reliable D call. From germline, CDR1 is SGDLS and CDR2 YYNGEE. The V end was cut by 0 bases, the J end by 0 bases, with 9 bases between. CDR3 length: 16 residues. In DNA form, the CDR3 reads TGTGCCAGCAGCGTAGAACCCCCTACGAACACCGGGGAGCTGTTTTTT. This translates into CASSVEPPTNTGELFF.

This rearrangement joins TRBV25-1 to TRBJ2-1, with 11 bases lining up with TRBD2. This CDR3 comprises 11 residues. Germline CDR1 is MGHDK and CDR2 is SYGVNS. V shed 6 bases and J 13 bases; nucleotides not matched to a gene: 2. The CDR3 protein is CASRLAGGQFF. The CDR3 DNA is TGTGCCAGCAGGCTAGCGGGGGGTCAGTTCTTC.

The chain is built from TRBV5-1 and TRBJ2-1; no clear D. V was trimmed by 2 bases and J by 1 base, leaving 13 bases between them. Germline V gene data show CDR1 as SGHRS and CDR2 as YFSETQ. This CDR3 spans 16 amino acids. CDR3 residues: CASSLAPVGSYNEQFF. The CDR3 DNA reads as TGCGCCAGCAGCTTAGCACCAGTCGGGTCCTACAATGAGCAGTTCTTC.

The chain combines TRBV24-1 with TRBJ2-5; tentative D call: TRBD1 (6 bases). The CDR3 covers 15 residues. Trimming removed 3 bases from V and 5 bases from J, with 15 bases in between. Germline loops: CDR1 KGHDR, CDR2 SFDVKD. CDR3 region: CATSDQLQGTETQYF. The CDR3 DNA follows: TGTGCCACCAGTGATCAATTACAGGGAACGGAGACCCAGTACTTC.

The V and J genes are TRBV25-1 and TRBJ2-3; 7 bases match TRBD2. This CDR3 comprises 15 residues. CDR1 and CDR2 from the germline V gene are MGHDK and SYGVNS. J lost 2 bases, V lost 8 bases, and 10 bases had no gene match. The CDR3 DNA reads TGTGCCAGCGGGCAAGCGCGGGGGAACACAGATACGCAGTATTTT. Its translation is CASGQARGNTDTQYF.

V gene TRBV7-2 combines with J gene TRBJ2-2; TRBD1 matches at 9 bases. The CDR3 extends over 15 amino acids. Germline-derived CDR1 and CDR2 are SGHTA and FQGNSA. V lost 5 bases, J lost 6 bases, and 7 bases stayed unmatched. In DNA, the CDR3 is TGTGCCAGCAGCGTCTCGGGACAGGGTGCCGGGGAGCTGTTTTTT. It yields the protein CASSVSGQGAGELFF.